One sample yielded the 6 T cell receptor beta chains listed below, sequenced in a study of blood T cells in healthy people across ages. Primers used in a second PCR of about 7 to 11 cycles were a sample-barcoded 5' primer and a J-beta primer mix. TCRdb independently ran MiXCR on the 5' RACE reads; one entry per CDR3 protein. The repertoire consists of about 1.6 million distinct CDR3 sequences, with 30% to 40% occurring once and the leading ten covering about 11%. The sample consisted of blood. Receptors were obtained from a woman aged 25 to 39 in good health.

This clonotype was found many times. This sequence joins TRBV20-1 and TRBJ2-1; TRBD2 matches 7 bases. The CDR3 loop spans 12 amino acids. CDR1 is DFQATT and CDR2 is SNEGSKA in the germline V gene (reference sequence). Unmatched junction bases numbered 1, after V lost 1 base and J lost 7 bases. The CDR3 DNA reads TGCAGTGCTAGAGTCGGGGGGAATGAGCAGTTCTTC. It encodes CSARVGGNEQFF.

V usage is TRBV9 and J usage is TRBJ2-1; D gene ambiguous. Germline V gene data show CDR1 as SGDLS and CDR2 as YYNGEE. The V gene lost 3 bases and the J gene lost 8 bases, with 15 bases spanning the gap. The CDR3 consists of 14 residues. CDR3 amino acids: CASSEDGFPDEQFF. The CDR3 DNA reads TGTGCCAGCAGCGAGGACGGATTCCCCGATGAGCAGTTCTTC.

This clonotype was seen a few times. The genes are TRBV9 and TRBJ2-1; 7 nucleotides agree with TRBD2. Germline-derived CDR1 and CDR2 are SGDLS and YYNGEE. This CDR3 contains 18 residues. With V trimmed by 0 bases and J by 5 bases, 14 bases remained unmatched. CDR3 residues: CASSVGVGIRDYNNEQFF. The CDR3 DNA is TGTGCCAGCAGCGTAGGGGTCGGAATCCGGGACTACAACAATGAGCAGTTCTTC.

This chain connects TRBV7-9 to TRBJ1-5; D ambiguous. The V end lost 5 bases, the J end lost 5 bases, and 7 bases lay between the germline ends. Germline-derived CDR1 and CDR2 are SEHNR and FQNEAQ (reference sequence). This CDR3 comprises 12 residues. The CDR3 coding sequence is TGTGCCAGCAGCGGCTATGATCAGCCCCAGCATTTT. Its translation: CASSGYDQPQHF.

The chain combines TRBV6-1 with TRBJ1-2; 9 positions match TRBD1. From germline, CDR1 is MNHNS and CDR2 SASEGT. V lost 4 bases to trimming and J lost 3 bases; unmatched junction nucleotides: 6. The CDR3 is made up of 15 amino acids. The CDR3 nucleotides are TGTGCCAGCAGTGGCGACAGGGGGTTCGACTATGGCTACACCTTC. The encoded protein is CASSGDRGFDYGYTF.

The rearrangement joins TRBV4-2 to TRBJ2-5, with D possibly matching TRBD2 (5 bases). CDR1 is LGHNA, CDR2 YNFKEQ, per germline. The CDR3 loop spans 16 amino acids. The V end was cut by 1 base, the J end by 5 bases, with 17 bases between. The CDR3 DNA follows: TGTGCCAGCAGCCAAGGTGGCGGCGGGTCGGAGGAGACCCAGTACTTC. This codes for CASSQGGGGSEETQYF.